This T cell receptor beta chain was sequenced during a study of T cells in Graves' hyperthyroidism and ophthalmopathy. The study, taken as a whole, reports: Most clonotypes that expanded in the thyroid above 0.001 also showed up in blood. In simple terms, a model built on 13 V-J features told ophthalmopathy apart from stable hyperthyroidism.

The investigators amplified TCR beta CDR3 regions from RNA transcripts. First-round RT-PCR with HTBI primers amplified the TCR CDR3 region. TCRdb re-called the multiplex PCR reads with MiXCR, one entry per CDR3 protein. This sample carries 250,000 to 300,000 distinct CDR3 sequences, around 19% of them seen once, and the ten largest clones take roughly 39%. The CDR3 length is 15 residues. V gave up 2 bases and J gave up 2 bases, with 13 bases separating them. Germline-derived CDR1 and CDR2 are LNHDA and SQIVND (reference sequence). Diagnoses used clinical symptoms, serum thyroxine and TRAb, thyroid ultrasound and orbital computed tomography. Note on this clonotype: Its antigen is still unknown.

The TCR originated in a man aged 50 to 60 with Graves' ophthalmopathy. The source material was blood. The gene calls are TRBV19 and TRBJ2-7; the D gene is possibly TRBD2 (6 bases). This chain's CDR3 is CASSINPRGTYEQYF. The CDR3 DNA is TGTGCCAGTAGTATAAATCCACGGGGGACCTACGAGCAGTACTTC.